This T cell receptor (beta chain) is drawn from a study of spatial heterogeneity in lung cancer. At the level of the study: There were consistently more beta-chain sequences detected than alpha-chain sequences. Overall study results and limits: For tumor T cells, estimated coverage reached only around 7% (alpha) and around 13% (beta). Expanded alpha and beta TCR counts within tumors tracked tumor mutation counts.

The CDR3 contains 17 residues. The V gene's germline CDR1 is KGHDR and CDR2 SFDVKD. The trim removed 3 bases at V and 4 bases at J, leaving 9 bases unmatched. Every molecule of TCR cDNA had its own unique molecular identifier. TCRdb re-analysed the 5' RACE reads in MiXCR, keeping a single row per CDR3 protein. The table lists approximately 11,000 distinct CDR3 sequences, roughly 5% of them singletons. Judged by abundance, this clonotype is medium-sized. Its specificity is unknown. A library made for alpha chains picked up this beta chain off target, so its size means little. The time point here: sample taken at primary tumor resection.

The clonotype was recovered from a male donor with early-stage non-small cell lung cancer. This sample comprised lung tumor tissue, obtained at surgery. The chain has TRBV24-1 and TRBJ2-1; TRBD2 matches 9 bases. The CDR3 DNA sequence: TGTGCCACCAGTGATCCCCGGACTAGCGTAAGATACAATGAGCAGTTCTTC. Its translation is CATSDPRTSVRYNEQFF.